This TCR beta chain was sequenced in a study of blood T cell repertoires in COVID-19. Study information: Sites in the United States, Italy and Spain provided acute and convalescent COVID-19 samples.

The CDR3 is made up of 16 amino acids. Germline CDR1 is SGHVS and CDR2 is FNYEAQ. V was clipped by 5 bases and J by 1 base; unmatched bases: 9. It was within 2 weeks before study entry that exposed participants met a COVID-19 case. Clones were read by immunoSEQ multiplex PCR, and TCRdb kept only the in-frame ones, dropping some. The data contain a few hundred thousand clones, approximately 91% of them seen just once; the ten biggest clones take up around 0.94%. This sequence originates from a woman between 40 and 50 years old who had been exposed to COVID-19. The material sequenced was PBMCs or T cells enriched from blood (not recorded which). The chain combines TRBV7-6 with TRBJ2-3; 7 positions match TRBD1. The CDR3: CASSKYRGLGTDTQYF. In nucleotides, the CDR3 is TGTGCCAGCAGCAAGTACAGGGGATTGGGCACAGATACGCAGTATTTT.